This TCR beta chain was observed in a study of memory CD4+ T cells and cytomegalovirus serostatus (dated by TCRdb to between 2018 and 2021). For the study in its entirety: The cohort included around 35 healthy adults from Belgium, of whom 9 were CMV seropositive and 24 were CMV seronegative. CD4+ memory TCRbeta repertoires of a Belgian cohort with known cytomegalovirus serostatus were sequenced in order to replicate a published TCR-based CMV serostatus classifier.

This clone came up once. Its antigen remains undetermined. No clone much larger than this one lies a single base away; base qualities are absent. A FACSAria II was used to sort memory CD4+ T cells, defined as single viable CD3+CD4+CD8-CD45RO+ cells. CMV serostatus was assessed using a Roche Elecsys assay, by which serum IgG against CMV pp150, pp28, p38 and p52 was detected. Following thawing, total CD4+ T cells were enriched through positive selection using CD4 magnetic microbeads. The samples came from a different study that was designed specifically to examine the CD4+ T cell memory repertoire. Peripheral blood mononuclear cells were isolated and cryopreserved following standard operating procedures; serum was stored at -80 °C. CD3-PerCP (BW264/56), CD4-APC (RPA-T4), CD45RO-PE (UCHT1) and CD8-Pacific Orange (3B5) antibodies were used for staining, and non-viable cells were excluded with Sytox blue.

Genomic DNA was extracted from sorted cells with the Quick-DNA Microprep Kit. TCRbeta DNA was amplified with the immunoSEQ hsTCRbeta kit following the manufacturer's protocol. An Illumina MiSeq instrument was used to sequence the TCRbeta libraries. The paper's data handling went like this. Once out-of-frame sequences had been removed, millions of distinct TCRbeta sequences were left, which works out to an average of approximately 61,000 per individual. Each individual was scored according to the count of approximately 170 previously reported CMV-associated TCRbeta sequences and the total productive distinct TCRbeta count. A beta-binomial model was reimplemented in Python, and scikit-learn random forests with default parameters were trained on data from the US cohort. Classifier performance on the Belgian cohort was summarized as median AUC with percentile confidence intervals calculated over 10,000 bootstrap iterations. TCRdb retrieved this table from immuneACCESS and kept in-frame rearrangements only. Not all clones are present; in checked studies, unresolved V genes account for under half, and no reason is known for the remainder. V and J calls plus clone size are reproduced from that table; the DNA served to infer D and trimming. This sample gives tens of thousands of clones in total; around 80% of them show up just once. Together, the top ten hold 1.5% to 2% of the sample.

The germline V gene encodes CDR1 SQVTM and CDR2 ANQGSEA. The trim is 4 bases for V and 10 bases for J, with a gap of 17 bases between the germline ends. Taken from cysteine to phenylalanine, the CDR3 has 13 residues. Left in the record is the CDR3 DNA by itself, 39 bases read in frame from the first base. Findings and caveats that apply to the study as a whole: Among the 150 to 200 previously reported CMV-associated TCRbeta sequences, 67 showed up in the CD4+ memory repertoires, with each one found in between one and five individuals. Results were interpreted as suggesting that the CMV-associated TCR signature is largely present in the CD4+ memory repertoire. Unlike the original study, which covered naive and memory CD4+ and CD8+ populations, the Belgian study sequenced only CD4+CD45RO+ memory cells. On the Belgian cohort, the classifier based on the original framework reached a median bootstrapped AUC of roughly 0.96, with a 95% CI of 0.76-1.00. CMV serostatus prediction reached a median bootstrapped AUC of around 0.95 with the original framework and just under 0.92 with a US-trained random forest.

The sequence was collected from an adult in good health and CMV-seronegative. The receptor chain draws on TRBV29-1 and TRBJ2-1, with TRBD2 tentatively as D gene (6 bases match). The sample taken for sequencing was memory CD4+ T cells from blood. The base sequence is TGCAGCGTTGCGGGGGTTCGGCTACCCGAGCAGTTCTTC. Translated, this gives CSVAGVRLPEQFF.